This TCR beta chain originates from a study of metastatic and nonmetastatic thyroid tumors. At the level of the study: Blood and tumor or nodule tissue repertoires from malignant and benign thyroid patients were compared.

Trimming removed 5 bases from V and 2 bases from J; junction bases left unmatched: 13. The CDR3 runs to 19 residues. From germline, CDR1 is MNHNY and CDR2 SVGAGI (reference sequence). None of the patients had undergone any treatment ahead of thyroid surgery. The study, taken as a whole, reports: The reported finding was significantly higher TCR beta diversity in malignant thyroid tumors relative to benign nodules, in blood and tumor.

Authors' data handling: For papillary thyroid cancer, a distant-metastasis classifier was constructed from CDR3 differences observed across clinicopathological groups. TCRdb reanalyzed the PCR reads with MiXCR. What appears here as the V and J calls and clone size reflects TCRdb's work, not the paper's. Altogether roughly 65,000 clones are present, about 14% being singletons, with the ten largest covering just over 6.5%. The table lists this clone with many counts. Its antigen is not known. This rearrangement joins TRBV6-6 to TRBJ1-5, with TRBD1 identical over 12 bases. The sequence came from a male donor with papillary thyroid cancer or a benign thyroid nodule (not recorded which). Some clones in this sample may be carry-over from other donors' samples. Sequenced: blood. CDR3 in DNA: TGTGCCAGCAGTCTGTCCGGGACAGGGGGCAGGTGGGGCAATCAGCCCCAGCATTTT. Translation gives CASSLSGTGGRWGNQPQHF.